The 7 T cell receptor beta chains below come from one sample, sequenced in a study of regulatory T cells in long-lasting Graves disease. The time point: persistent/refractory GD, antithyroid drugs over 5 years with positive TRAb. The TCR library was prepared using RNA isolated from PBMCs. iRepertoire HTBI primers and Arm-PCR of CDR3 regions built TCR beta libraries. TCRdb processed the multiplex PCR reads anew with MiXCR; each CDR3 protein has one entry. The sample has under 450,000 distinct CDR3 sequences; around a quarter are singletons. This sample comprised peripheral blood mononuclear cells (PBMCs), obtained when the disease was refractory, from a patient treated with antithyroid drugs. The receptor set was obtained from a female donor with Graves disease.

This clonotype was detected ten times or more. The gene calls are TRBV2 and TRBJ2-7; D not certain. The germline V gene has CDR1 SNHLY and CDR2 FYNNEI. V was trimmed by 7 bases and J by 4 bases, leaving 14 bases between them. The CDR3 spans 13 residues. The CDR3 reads CASNRADRYEQYF. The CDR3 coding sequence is TGTGCCAGCAATCGGGCCGACCGTTACGAGCAGTACTTC. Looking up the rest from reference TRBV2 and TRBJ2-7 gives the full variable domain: EPEVTQTPSHQVTQMGQEVILRCVPISNHLYFYWYRQILGQKVEFLVSFYNNEISEKSEIFDDQFSVERPDGSNFTLKIRSTKLEDSAMYFCASNRADRYEQYFGPGTRLTVT.

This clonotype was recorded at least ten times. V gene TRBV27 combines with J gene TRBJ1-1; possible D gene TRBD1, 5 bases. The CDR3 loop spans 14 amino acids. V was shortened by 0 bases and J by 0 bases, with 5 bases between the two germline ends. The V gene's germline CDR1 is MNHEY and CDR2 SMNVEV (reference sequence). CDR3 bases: TGTGCCAGCAGTTTATCGGGGCTGAACACTGAAGCTTTCTTT. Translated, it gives CASSLSGLNTEAFF.

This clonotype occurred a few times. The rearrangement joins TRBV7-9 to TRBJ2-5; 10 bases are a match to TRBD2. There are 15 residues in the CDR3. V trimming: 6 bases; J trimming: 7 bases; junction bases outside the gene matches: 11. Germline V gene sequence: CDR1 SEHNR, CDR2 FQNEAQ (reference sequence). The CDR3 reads CASSKASGSRGTQYF. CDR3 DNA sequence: TGTGCCAGCAGTAAAGCTAGCGGGAGTCGAGGGACCCAGTACTTC.

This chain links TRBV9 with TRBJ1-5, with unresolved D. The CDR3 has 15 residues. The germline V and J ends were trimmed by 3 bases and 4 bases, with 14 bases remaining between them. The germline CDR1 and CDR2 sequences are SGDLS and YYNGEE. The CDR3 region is CASSAFGGANQPQHF. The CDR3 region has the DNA TGTGCCAGCAGCGCCTTCGGAGGTGCAAATCAGCCCCAGCATTTT.

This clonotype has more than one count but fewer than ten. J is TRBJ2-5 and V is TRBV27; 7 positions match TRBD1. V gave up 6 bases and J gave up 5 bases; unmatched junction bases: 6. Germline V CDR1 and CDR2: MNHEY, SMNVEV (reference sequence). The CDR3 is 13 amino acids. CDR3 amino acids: CASSRLRGETQYF. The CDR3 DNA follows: TGTGCCAGCAGCAGACTCAGGGGGGAGACCCAGTACTTC.

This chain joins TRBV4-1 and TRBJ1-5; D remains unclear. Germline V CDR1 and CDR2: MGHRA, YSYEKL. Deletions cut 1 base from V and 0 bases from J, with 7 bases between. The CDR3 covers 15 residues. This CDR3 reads CASSQVRHSNQPQHF. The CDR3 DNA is TGCGCCAGCAGCCAAGTCAGACATAGCAATCAGCCCCAGCATTTT.

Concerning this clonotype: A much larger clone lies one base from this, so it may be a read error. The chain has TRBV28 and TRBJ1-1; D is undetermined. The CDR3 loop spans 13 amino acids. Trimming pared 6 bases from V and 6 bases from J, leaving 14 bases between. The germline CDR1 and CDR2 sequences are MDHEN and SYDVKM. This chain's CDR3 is CASSLGRQPEAFF. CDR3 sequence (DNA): TGTGCCAGCAGCCTCGGGAGGCAACCTGAAGCTTTCTTT.